This T cell receptor (beta chain) was sequenced in a study of shared clonotypes between healthy human individuals. Study-level findings and limits: Estimated richness values were generally larger in naive subsets than in memory subsets.

In the authors' workflow: Filtering differed for immunoSEQ, which gave only junction sequences without quality scores. Here immunoSEQ multiplex PCR was the method, and the copy in TCRdb shows in-frame clones only, minus some. The V and J calls and clone size come from that table; D and trimming were worked out from the DNA. Of approximately 1,000,000 clones in the sample, about 72% were seen once. Concerning this clone: What it binds is not known.

Losses at the gene ends were 1 base for V and 9 bases for J; bases not matched to a gene: 6. The CDR3 contains 14 residues. In germline, CDR1 is SEHNR, CDR2 FQNEAQ (reference sequence). The sequence derives from a man aged 18 to 30 in good health. Some clones in this sample may be carry-over from other donors' samples. V is TRBV7-9 and J is TRBJ2-1; 7 nucleotides match TRBD2. Sequenced: memory CD4+ T cells from PBMCs. Subset: CD45RA-negative fraction. DNA for the CDR3: TGTGCCAGCAGCTTAGTTCTAGCGGTGAGTGAGCAGTTCTTC. Translated: CASSLVLAVSEQFF.